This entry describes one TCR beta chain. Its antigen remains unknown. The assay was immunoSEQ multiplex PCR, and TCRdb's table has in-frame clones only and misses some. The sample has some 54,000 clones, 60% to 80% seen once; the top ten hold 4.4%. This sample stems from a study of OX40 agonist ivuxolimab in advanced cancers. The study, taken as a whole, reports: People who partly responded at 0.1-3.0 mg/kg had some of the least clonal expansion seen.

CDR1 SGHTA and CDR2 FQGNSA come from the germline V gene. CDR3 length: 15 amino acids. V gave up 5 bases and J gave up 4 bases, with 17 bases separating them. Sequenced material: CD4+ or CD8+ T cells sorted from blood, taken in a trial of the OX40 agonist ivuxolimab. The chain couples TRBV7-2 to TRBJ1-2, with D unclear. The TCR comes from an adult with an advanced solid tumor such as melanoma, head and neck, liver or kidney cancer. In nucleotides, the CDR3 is TGTGCCAGCAGCCCGAGGATAGACGGCCTCTATGGCTACACCTTC. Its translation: CASSPRIDGLYGYTF.